Described below is a single T cell receptor beta chain sequence and its context. No antigen is known for it. The PCR ran on 60 Vbeta and 13 Jbeta primers. Profiling relied on immunoSEQ multiplex PCR, and the TCRdb table lists in-frame clones only, not all of them. Among more than 85,000 clones, over 70% were seen once, and the ten largest hold around 6%. The record originates from a study of cytomegalovirus exposure and HLA in healthy donors. General study points: In most subjects, TCR beta sequences reportedly gave accurate predictions of HLA-A and HLA-B alleles. Most of the CMV-associated TCR beta chains (in a later analysis) appeared to be HLA-restricted. A list of roughly 180 TCR beta chains associated with cytomegalovirus was given. At a 0.05 false discovery rate, a later analysis found roughly 17,000 TCR beta sequences to be associated with HLA alleles.

The sequencing sample was made of PBMCs. This receptor was obtained from a male donor in good health and CMV-seronegative.

CDR3 bases: TGTGCCAGCAGCCAAGATTTGTGGGGCGAAGCTTTCTTT. It is translated as CASSQDLWGEAFF. The chain joins TRBV4-2 to TRBJ1-1, with D tentatively TRBD1 (5 bases). This CDR3 contains 13 residues. From germline, CDR1 is LGHNA and CDR2 YNFKEQ. With 0 bases removed from V and 8 bases from J, the gap between germline ends came to 10 bases.